The rows below give T cell receptor beta chains drawn from one sample of a study of HIV-infected patients and healthy controls. Using its own MiXCR run on the 5' RACE reads, TCRdb lists one record per CDR3 protein. Of about 9,600 distinct CDR3 sequences listed, approximately 7% are singletons. The sample consisted of blood, taken before antiretroviral therapy. These receptors originate from an adult with HIV infection. The CDR3 runs from the conserved cysteine through the conserved F or W. D genes are given only for firm matches. Expanded clones get a size class; other rows say once, few or many, or leave the size out.

>TRBV6-5|many|TRBD1|TRBJ1-2
TGTGCCAGCAGTTACTCGACCGGGACAGGGGGCGTTTATGGCTACACCTTC
CASSYSTGTGGVYGYTF
>TRBV10-3|many|NA|TRBJ2-1
TGTGCCATCAGTGAGGCGGCAGGGATAGGGGAGAATGAGCAGTTCTTC
CAISEAAGIGENEQFF
>TRBV20-1|many|TRBD2|TRBJ2-3
TGCAGTGCACCTAGCGGGGGCGCAGATACGCAGTATTTT
CSAPSGGADTQYF
>TRBV25-1|medium-sized|TRBD1|TRBJ1-2
TGTGCCAGCAGCAGCCGGGACAGGGATGCGATGGACGGCTACACCTTC
CASSSRDRDAMDGYTF
>TRBV10-3|many|NA|TRBJ2-5
TGTGCCACGGACCGGAGGGGGCCCGGCTGGGAAGAGACCCAGTACTTC
CATDRRGPGWEETQYF
>TRBV7-8|many|NA|TRBJ1-4
TGTGCCAGCAGCTTTTTAACAGATGAAAAACTGTTTTTT
CASSFLTDEKLFF
>TRBV7-3|few|NA|TRBJ1-1
TGTGCCAGCAGCTCAGGGGCCGGCACTGAAGCTTTCTTT
CASSSGAGTEAFF
>TRBV12-3/TRBV12-4|many|TRBD2|TRBJ2-5
TGTGCCAGCAGCCCGGGACTAGCGGGGGAGACCCAGTACTTC
CASSPGLAGETQYF
>TRBV5-4|many|NA|TRBJ2-1
TGTGCCAGCCGGATCCATGGGGGCCTTTACAATGAGCAGTTCTTC
CASRIHGGLYNEQFF
>TRBV6-5|many|NA|TRBJ2-5
TGTGCCAGCAGTGGACGGACGGGCGAAGAGACCCAGTACTTC
CASSGRTGEETQYF
>TRBV14|NA|TRBD1|TRBJ1-2
TGTGCCAGCAGCCACGACAGGGCTGGCTACACCTTC
CASSHDRAGYTF
>TRBV6-1|many|NA|TRBJ1-1
TGTGCCAGCAGTGTACAGGGGAACACTGAAGCTTTCTTT
CASSVQGNTEAFF
>TRBV20-1|many|NA|TRBJ2-2
TGCAGTGCTAGAGATCCTGCGGAAGAAGCGGGGGAGCTGTTTTTT
CSARDPAEEAGELFF
>TRBV29-1|few|NA|TRBJ1-2
TGCAGCTCCTCTATAGCGGAGTATGGCTACACCTTC
CSSSIAEYGYTF
>TRBV6-2/TRBV6-3|NA|TRBD2|TRBJ2-1
TGTGCCAGCAGGGGGACTAGCAATGAGCAGTTCTTC
CASRGTSNEQFF
>TRBV10-3|many|TRBD2|TRBJ2-1
TGTGCCATCAGTGAGTCGACCCTCAGAGCGGGGGGCTCTCGGGTCGTCAATGAGCAGTTCTTC
CAISESTLRAGGSRVVNEQFF
>TRBV12-3/TRBV12-4|many|TRBD1|TRBJ1-1
TGTGCCAGCAGTTTGGGACAGGTGAACACTGAAGCTTTCTTT
CASSLGQVNTEAFF
>TRBV9|many|TRBD1|TRBJ2-1
TGTGCCAGCAGCTACCGGACAGGGGGCAATGAGCAGTTCTTC
CASSYRTGGNEQFF
>TRBV12-3/TRBV12-4|NA|NA|TRBJ1-3
TGTGCCACCCGTACACCTCCCAACACCATATATTTT
CATRTPPNTIYF
>TRBV28|many|NA|TRBJ2-3
TGTGCCAGCAGTTTCGGGCAGCGGGCATACACAGATACGCAGTATTTT
CASSFGQRAYTDTQYF
>TRBV9|many|NA|TRBJ2-7
TGTGCCAGCAGCGACGACCACGAGCAGTACTTC
CASSDDHEQYF
>TRBV20-1|many|NA|TRBJ2-2
TGCAGTGCTAGAGATGGCGAGAAGGACACCGGGGAGCTGTTTTTT
CSARDGEKDTGELFF
>TRBV3-1|many|NA|TRBJ1-1
TGTGCCAGCAGCCAAGAAGGCAGGGCGAACACTGAAGCTTTCTTT
CASSQEGRANTEAFF
>TRBV27|medium-sized|NA|TRBJ1-2
TGTGCCAGCAGAACCCCAGCAGAGGGCTACACCTTC
CASRTPAEGYTF
>TRBV7-2|many|NA|TRBJ2-7
TGTGCCAGCAGCTTAGCAACGTCAGGGACCCTCGAGCAGTACTTC
CASSLATSGTLEQYF
>TRBV12-3/TRBV12-4|many|TRBD2|TRBJ2-3
TGTGCCAGTAACGGGGGGAATTCAGATACGCAGTATTTT
CASNGGNSDTQYF
>TRBV20-1|many|NA|TRBJ2-5
TGCAGTGCTAGCTTTGTACCGCAAGAGACCCAGTACTTC
CSASFVPQETQYF
>TRBV2|many|TRBD1|TRBJ2-2
TGTGCCAGCAGTGCGTGGACAGGACCGGGGGAGCTGTTTTTT
CASSAWTGPGELFF
>TRBV6-5|many|TRBD2|TRBJ2-5
TGTGCAGCGGGTCAAGCGGGGGGCGCCCAGACCCAGTACTTC
CAAGQAGGAQTQYF
>TRBV5-6|many|NA|TRBJ1-6
TGTGCCAGCAGCCTCAAGGGGCGCTCCTATAATTCACCCCTCCACTTT
CASSLKGRSYNSPLHF
>TRBV29-1|many|TRBD1|TRBJ2-2
TGCAGCGTCCAGGACAGGGCCTCCGGGGAGCTGTTTTTT
CSVQDRASGELFF
>TRBV29-1|medium-sized|TRBD2|TRBJ2-5
TGCAGCGTCGAAACACTAGCGGGGAGCAAGGGGACCCAGTACTTC
CSVETLAGSKGTQYF
>TRBV6-5|many|TRBD1|TRBJ1-2
TGTGCCAGCAGAGGGGGGACGACAGGGGGCCGTGGCTACACCTTC
CASRGGTTGGRGYTF
>TRBV7-8|many|TRBD2|TRBJ2-3
TGTGCCAGCAGCTTAGTAGGGGTGCTAGCGGGTGGCACAGATACGCAGTATTTT
CASSLVGVLAGGTDTQYF
>TRBV12-3/TRBV12-4|many|NA|TRBJ1-2
TGTGCCAGCAGCCCCAGAACTAACTATGGCTACACCTTC
CASSPRTNYGYTF
>TRBV3-1|NA|NA|TRBJ1-2
TGTGCCAGCAGCCAAGAAGGGGCAGGCTATGGCTACACCTTC
CASSQEGAGYGYTF
>TRBV2|many|NA|TRBJ2-7
TGTGCCAGCAGTGGGGACACCAACACGTCCGACTACGAGCAGTACTTC
CASSGDTNTSDYEQYF
>TRBV5-1|many|NA|TRBJ2-1
TGCGCCAGCAGCTTGGGGGGCAGGCCCGGGGATGAGCAGTTCTTC
CASSLGGRPGDEQFF
>TRBV6-5|medium-sized|NA|TRBJ1-1
TGTGCCAGCAGTTACTCATCCAGGGGCACTGAAGCTTTCTTT
CASSYSSRGTEAFF
>TRBV4-3|many|NA|TRBJ2-5
TGCGCCAGCAGCCAAGTTCTCTGGCCAAAAGAGACCCAGTACTTC
CASSQVLWPKETQYF
>TRBV7-2|many|NA|TRBJ1-3
TGTGCCAGCAGCGTTGGGACATCGAACGGAAACACCATATATTTT
CASSVGTSNGNTIYF
>TRBV20-1|many|NA|TRBJ1-4
TGCAGTGCTGCCATGCCCACTAATGAAAAACTGTTTTTT
CSAAMPTNEKLFF